The 22 T cell receptor beta chains reported below all come from one sample, sequenced in a study of blood T cell repertoires in COVID-19. Some clones are missing from TCRdb's copy, which holds only in-frame ones; the method was immunoSEQ multiplex PCR. In the table there are tens of thousands of clones, around 82% of which are singletons. Specimen: peripheral blood. These receptors were collected from an older man with COVID-19, enrolled during active disease.

This chain uses TRBV28 with TRBJ1-6; D is perhaps TRBD1 (6 bases). Germline lookup yields CDR1 MDHEN and CDR2 SYDVKM. This CDR3 comprises 13 residues. Trimming took off 7 bases at V and 10 bases at J, with 14 bases between the two ends. The CDR3 nucleotides are TGTGCCAGCACGGGCAGGGGACGGTCACCCCTCCACTTT. This codes for CASTGRGRSPLHF.

This chain uses TRBV24-1 with TRBJ2-1, with 7 bases fitting TRBD2. The ends lost 4 bases at V and 4 bases at J; junction bases unmatched: 9. The CDR3 is 16 amino acids. The V gene's germline CDR1 is KGHDR and CDR2 SFDVKD. CDR3 coding DNA: TGTGCCACCAGTGACCCCCTAGCGGTTCAATACAATGAGCAGTTCTTC. As protein: CATSDPLAVQYNEQFF.

The chain joins TRBV29-1 to TRBJ2-6, with TRBD1 as a possible D gene (6 bases). The CDR3 runs 17 residues. V lost 0 bases, J lost 1 base, and 13 bases lay in between. Germline V lookup: CDR1 SQVTM, CDR2 ANQGSEA. The DNA of the CDR3 is TGCAGCGTTGAAGATTGGGACACCGGGTCTGGGGCCAACGTCCTGACTTTC. Protein sequence: CSVEDWDTGSGANVLTF.

This clone was observed a few times. V is TRBV30 and J is TRBJ2-7; TRBD2 agrees at 7 bases. The V segment lost 2 bases and the J segment 4 bases; nucleotides outside the gene matches: 2. This CDR3 has 12 amino acids. CDR1 is GTSNPN and CDR2 is SVGIG in the germline V gene (reference sequence). The CDR3 protein is CAWSKGGYEQYV. In nucleotides, the CDR3 is TGTGCCTGGAGTAAGGGAGGGTACGAGCAGTACGTC.

The chain links TRBV28 to TRBJ1-1; perhaps TRBD1 as D (6 bases). This CDR3 region has 15 residues. The germline CDR1 and CDR2 sequences are MDHEN and SYDVKM. The V and J ends lost 2 bases and 0 bases respectively, with 10 bases between them. The CDR3 spells CASSLLTGVNTEAFF. CDR3 sequence (DNA): TGTGCCAGCAGTTTACTGACAGGCGTGAACACTGAAGCTTTCTTT.

CDR3 coding DNA: TGTGCCAGCGAGAGGGACAGGGGGGGTACTGAAGCTTTCTTT. This codes for CASERDRGGTEAFF. The chain employs TRBV6-5 and TRBJ1-1, with TRBD1 identical over 11 bases. The CDR3 has 14 residues. Per germline, CDR1 MNHEY and CDR2 SVGAGI. Losses at the gene ends were 8 bases for V and 5 bases for J; bases not matched to a gene: 7.

CDR3 amino acids: CASIRDGGTGNEQFF. CDR3 DNA: TGCGCCAGCATCCGGGACGGGGGTACGGGCAATGAGCAGTTCTTC. V is TRBV5-1 and J is TRBJ2-1, with D possibly TRBD2 on 6 matching bases. CDR1 and CDR2 from the germline V gene are SGHRS and YFSETQ. CDR3 length: 15 residues. V lost 6 bases to trimming and J lost 6 bases, with 19 bases between them. The complete variable domain, with remaining parts taken from reference TRBV5-1 and TRBJ2-1, reads KAGVTQTPRYLIKTRGQQVTLSCSPISGHRSVSWYQQTPGQGLQFLFEYFSETQRNKGNFPGRFSGRQFSNSRSEMNVSTLELGDSALYLCASIRDGGTGNEQFFGPGTRLTVL.

The chain carries TRBV7-8 and TRBJ2-7, with D possibly TRBD2 on 7 matching bases. CDR1 and CDR2 (germline): SGHVS, FQNEAQ. V was trimmed by 5 bases and J by 3 bases, leaving 14 bases between them. This CDR3 contains 14 residues. The CDR3 bases are TGTGCCAGCAGCGGGGGGGCAGGGGACTACGAGCAGTACTTC. This gives the protein CASSGGAGDYEQYF.

This chain joins TRBV2 and TRBJ2-1; D is undetermined. Germline V gene lookup returns CDR1 SNHLY and CDR2 FYNNEI. The CDR3 contains 14 residues. V dropped 0 bases and J dropped 10 bases, with 13 bases sitting between them. The CDR3, as DNA: TGTGCCAGCAGTGAAGCGCTTCGAGGTGAGGAGCAGTTCTTC. It codes for CASSEALRGEEQFF.

The gene calls are TRBV3-1 (or the pseudogene TRBV3-2) and TRBJ1-1, with a weak D call TRBD1 (5 bases). V shed 4 bases and J shed 11 bases, with 11 bases lying between them. The CDR3 contains 11 residues. Germline CDR1 is LGHDT and CDR2 is YNNKEL (reference sequence). In DNA form, the CDR3 reads TGTGCCAGCAGCCTGGAGGGGCATGCTTTCTTT. The encoded protein is CASSLEGHAFF.

This clone has a handful of counts. The rearrangement joins TRBV6-2 or TRBV6-3 to TRBJ2-7, with D perhaps TRBD1 (5 bases). Germline V gives CDR1 MNHEY, CDR2 SVGEGT. With 6 bases removed from V and 0 bases from J, the gap between germline ends came to 15 bases. CDR3 length: 15 amino acids. CDR3 sequence (DNA): TGTGCCAGCAGCCAAGGGGATCCCAGCTCCTACGAGCAGTACGTC. Its protein product is CASSQGDPSSYEQYV.

The chain links TRBV9 to TRBJ1-5; the D gene is possibly TRBD1 (5 bases). This CDR3 has 13 residues. The germline CDR1 and CDR2 sequences are SGDLS and YYNGEE. The V and J ends lost 4 bases and 5 bases respectively, with 10 bases between them. CDR3 sequence: CASSLGGDQPQHF. The CDR3 region has the DNA TGTGCCAGCAGCCTGGGGGGAGATCAGCCCCAGCATTTT.

This rearrangement joins TRBV29-1 to TRBJ2-7; TRBD2 agrees at 7 bases. This CDR3 is 13 amino acids long. The V gene end was trimmed by 7 bases and the J gene end by 3 bases; junction bases not matched to a gene: 9. Germline V gene lookup returns CDR1 SQVTM and CDR2 ANQGSEA. The CDR3 spells CSAAAGIFYEQYF. The CDR3 DNA is TGCAGCGCCGCAGCGGGGATCTTCTACGAGCAGTACTTC.

The CDR3 DNA reads as TGTGCCAGCAGTTACCTTTTTGAAGCTTTCTTT. This translates into CASSYLFEAFF. This chain uses TRBV6-2 or TRBV6-3 with TRBJ1-1; D ambiguous. Germline-derived CDR1 and CDR2 are MNHEY and SVGEGT. The CDR3 extends over 11 amino acids. V lost 2 bases and J 7 bases, leaving 5 bases between the germline ends.

This rearrangement joins TRBV4-3 to TRBJ1-1, with 8 bases aligning to TRBD1. This CDR3 has 15 amino acids. Germline CDR1 is LGHNA and CDR2 is YSLEER. V lost 1 base, J lost 5 bases, and 6 bases stayed unmatched. CDR3: CASSQVTGAGTEAFF. The DNA of the CDR3 is TGCGCCAGCAGCCAAGTGACAGGGGCGGGTACTGAAGCTTTCTTT.

This chain uses TRBV4-2 with TRBJ2-3, with 8 nucleotides matching TRBD2. The ends lost 1 base at V and 0 bases at J; junction bases unmatched: 12. CDR3 length: 19 amino acids. The germline V gene has CDR1 LGHNA and CDR2 YNFKEQ. CDR3 protein: CASSQGMAGGTSSTDTQYF. CDR3 bases: TGTGCCAGCAGCCAAGGCATGGCGGGGGGAACCTCTAGCACAGATACGCAGTATTTT.

This chain joins TRBV5-6 and TRBJ2-7; 15 nucleotides align to TRBD2. Germline CDR1 and CDR2: SGHDT and YYEEEE. With 5 bases clipped from V and 6 bases from J, the junction kept 6 bases outside the gene matches. The CDR3 length is 15 residues. CDR3 DNA sequence: TGTGCCAGCAGGGGGGGACTAGCGGGAGGCGGCGAGCAGTACGTC. It is translated as CASRGGLAGGGEQYV.

V is TRBV9 and J is TRBJ2-7, with 13 bases lining up with TRBD2. Per the germline V gene, CDR1 is SGDLS and CDR2 is YYNGEE. V gave up 2 bases and J gave up 5 bases; unmatched junction bases: 10. The length of the CDR3 is 17 residues. In nucleotides, the CDR3 is TGTGCCAGCAGCGTTGCTCCTGGGACTAGCGGGAATCACGAGCAGTACGTC. This codes for CASSVAPGTSGNHEQYV.

The chain is built from TRBV10-3 and TRBJ2-7; D may be TRBD1 (5 bases). The germline gives CDR1 ENHRY, CDR2 SYGVKD. The CDR3 is made up of 14 amino acids. The V end was cut by 2 bases, the J end by 1 base, with 9 bases between. The DNA of the CDR3 is TGTGCCATCAGTGAGCCAAGACAGTCCTACGAGCAGTACTTC. This codes for CAISEPRQSYEQYF.

This chain joins TRBV6-6 and TRBJ1-2; weak D call: TRBD1 (5 bases). Germline assignment: CDR1 MNHNY and CDR2 SVGAGI (reference sequence). CDR3 length equals 11 residues. Trimming left V 4 bases short and J 9 bases short, with 9 bases between. CDR3 in amino acids: CASSSWGSYTF. The DNA for the CDR3 is TGTGCCAGCAGTTCCTGGGGCAGCTACACCTTC.

This clone was seen a few times. J is TRBJ1-5 and V is TRBV9, with D perhaps TRBD1 (6 bases). V was trimmed by 3 bases and J by 11 bases, leaving 12 bases between them. The CDR3 sequence is 12 residues long. The germline CDR1 and CDR2 sequences are SGDLS and YYNGEE. This CDR3 is CASSGEQGAQHF. CDR3 coding DNA: TGTGCCAGCAGCGGGGAACAGGGCGCCCAGCATTTT.

V and J are TRBV19 and TRBJ1-1, with a weak D call TRBD1 (6 bases). This CDR3 has 14 residues. Trimming pared 2 bases from V and 4 bases from J, leaving 11 bases between. The germline gives CDR1 LNHDA, CDR2 SQIVND (reference sequence). CDR3 coding DNA: TGTGCCAGTAGTATAAACAGGGTGGTCACTGAAGCTTTCTTT. Protein: CASSINRVVTEAFF.